The clone carrying this TCR beta chain was observed a few times. Libraries were prepared by immunoSEQ multiplex PCR; TCRdb keeps only in-frame clonotypes and omits some of them. The table records 100,000 to 150,000 clones, approximately 81% of them present only once. This CDR3 is built from 14 residues. The V and J ends lost 4 bases and 2 bases respectively, with 12 bases between them. Germline V gene lookup returns CDR1 SGDLS and CDR2 YYNGEE. The sample is drawn from a study of blood T cell repertoires in COVID-19. In the study overall: There were acute and convalescent COVID-19 samples, and they came from the United States, Italy and Spain.

The sample consisted of peripheral blood. This receptor was identified in a woman in her forties or fifties with acute or convalescent COVID-19. This chain connects TRBV9 to TRBJ1-2; D ambiguous. The CDR3 region has the DNA TGTGCCAGCAGCCTGGCGGATAAAAACTATGGCTACACCTTC. Translation gives CASSLADKNYGYTF.